The sequence of this TCR beta chain was determined in a study of PD-1 blockade in classical Hodgkin lymphoma. As regards this clone: The antigen is unknown.

Germline CDR1 KGHSH, CDR2 LQKENI. Trimming took 0 bases from V and 7 from J; bases not matched to a gene: 8. This CDR3 comprises 16 residues. TCRdb keeps only in-frame clones here, not all; method: immunoSEQ multiplex PCR. In the table there are about 47,000 clones, approximately 90% of which are singletons. Study observations and caveats: No one has yet defined what causes the repertoire differences, which may be disease activity or prior therapy. TCR diversity at baseline was reported to be reduced in newly diagnosed patients relative to healthy donors.

Specified time point: newly diagnosed, previously untreated cHL patient sample. The authors compared against newly diagnosed, untreated classical Hodgkin lymphoma PBMCs. The sequence derives from a human donor with classical Hodgkin lymphoma. The gene calls are TRBV18 and TRBJ1-5; 8 nucleotides align to TRBD1. Sequenced: peripheral blood mononuclear cells (PBMCs). The DNA of the CDR3 is TGTGCCAGCTCACCACCTTACGGGACAGGAGACCAGCCCCAGCATTTT. Its translation: CASSPPYGTGDQPQHF.